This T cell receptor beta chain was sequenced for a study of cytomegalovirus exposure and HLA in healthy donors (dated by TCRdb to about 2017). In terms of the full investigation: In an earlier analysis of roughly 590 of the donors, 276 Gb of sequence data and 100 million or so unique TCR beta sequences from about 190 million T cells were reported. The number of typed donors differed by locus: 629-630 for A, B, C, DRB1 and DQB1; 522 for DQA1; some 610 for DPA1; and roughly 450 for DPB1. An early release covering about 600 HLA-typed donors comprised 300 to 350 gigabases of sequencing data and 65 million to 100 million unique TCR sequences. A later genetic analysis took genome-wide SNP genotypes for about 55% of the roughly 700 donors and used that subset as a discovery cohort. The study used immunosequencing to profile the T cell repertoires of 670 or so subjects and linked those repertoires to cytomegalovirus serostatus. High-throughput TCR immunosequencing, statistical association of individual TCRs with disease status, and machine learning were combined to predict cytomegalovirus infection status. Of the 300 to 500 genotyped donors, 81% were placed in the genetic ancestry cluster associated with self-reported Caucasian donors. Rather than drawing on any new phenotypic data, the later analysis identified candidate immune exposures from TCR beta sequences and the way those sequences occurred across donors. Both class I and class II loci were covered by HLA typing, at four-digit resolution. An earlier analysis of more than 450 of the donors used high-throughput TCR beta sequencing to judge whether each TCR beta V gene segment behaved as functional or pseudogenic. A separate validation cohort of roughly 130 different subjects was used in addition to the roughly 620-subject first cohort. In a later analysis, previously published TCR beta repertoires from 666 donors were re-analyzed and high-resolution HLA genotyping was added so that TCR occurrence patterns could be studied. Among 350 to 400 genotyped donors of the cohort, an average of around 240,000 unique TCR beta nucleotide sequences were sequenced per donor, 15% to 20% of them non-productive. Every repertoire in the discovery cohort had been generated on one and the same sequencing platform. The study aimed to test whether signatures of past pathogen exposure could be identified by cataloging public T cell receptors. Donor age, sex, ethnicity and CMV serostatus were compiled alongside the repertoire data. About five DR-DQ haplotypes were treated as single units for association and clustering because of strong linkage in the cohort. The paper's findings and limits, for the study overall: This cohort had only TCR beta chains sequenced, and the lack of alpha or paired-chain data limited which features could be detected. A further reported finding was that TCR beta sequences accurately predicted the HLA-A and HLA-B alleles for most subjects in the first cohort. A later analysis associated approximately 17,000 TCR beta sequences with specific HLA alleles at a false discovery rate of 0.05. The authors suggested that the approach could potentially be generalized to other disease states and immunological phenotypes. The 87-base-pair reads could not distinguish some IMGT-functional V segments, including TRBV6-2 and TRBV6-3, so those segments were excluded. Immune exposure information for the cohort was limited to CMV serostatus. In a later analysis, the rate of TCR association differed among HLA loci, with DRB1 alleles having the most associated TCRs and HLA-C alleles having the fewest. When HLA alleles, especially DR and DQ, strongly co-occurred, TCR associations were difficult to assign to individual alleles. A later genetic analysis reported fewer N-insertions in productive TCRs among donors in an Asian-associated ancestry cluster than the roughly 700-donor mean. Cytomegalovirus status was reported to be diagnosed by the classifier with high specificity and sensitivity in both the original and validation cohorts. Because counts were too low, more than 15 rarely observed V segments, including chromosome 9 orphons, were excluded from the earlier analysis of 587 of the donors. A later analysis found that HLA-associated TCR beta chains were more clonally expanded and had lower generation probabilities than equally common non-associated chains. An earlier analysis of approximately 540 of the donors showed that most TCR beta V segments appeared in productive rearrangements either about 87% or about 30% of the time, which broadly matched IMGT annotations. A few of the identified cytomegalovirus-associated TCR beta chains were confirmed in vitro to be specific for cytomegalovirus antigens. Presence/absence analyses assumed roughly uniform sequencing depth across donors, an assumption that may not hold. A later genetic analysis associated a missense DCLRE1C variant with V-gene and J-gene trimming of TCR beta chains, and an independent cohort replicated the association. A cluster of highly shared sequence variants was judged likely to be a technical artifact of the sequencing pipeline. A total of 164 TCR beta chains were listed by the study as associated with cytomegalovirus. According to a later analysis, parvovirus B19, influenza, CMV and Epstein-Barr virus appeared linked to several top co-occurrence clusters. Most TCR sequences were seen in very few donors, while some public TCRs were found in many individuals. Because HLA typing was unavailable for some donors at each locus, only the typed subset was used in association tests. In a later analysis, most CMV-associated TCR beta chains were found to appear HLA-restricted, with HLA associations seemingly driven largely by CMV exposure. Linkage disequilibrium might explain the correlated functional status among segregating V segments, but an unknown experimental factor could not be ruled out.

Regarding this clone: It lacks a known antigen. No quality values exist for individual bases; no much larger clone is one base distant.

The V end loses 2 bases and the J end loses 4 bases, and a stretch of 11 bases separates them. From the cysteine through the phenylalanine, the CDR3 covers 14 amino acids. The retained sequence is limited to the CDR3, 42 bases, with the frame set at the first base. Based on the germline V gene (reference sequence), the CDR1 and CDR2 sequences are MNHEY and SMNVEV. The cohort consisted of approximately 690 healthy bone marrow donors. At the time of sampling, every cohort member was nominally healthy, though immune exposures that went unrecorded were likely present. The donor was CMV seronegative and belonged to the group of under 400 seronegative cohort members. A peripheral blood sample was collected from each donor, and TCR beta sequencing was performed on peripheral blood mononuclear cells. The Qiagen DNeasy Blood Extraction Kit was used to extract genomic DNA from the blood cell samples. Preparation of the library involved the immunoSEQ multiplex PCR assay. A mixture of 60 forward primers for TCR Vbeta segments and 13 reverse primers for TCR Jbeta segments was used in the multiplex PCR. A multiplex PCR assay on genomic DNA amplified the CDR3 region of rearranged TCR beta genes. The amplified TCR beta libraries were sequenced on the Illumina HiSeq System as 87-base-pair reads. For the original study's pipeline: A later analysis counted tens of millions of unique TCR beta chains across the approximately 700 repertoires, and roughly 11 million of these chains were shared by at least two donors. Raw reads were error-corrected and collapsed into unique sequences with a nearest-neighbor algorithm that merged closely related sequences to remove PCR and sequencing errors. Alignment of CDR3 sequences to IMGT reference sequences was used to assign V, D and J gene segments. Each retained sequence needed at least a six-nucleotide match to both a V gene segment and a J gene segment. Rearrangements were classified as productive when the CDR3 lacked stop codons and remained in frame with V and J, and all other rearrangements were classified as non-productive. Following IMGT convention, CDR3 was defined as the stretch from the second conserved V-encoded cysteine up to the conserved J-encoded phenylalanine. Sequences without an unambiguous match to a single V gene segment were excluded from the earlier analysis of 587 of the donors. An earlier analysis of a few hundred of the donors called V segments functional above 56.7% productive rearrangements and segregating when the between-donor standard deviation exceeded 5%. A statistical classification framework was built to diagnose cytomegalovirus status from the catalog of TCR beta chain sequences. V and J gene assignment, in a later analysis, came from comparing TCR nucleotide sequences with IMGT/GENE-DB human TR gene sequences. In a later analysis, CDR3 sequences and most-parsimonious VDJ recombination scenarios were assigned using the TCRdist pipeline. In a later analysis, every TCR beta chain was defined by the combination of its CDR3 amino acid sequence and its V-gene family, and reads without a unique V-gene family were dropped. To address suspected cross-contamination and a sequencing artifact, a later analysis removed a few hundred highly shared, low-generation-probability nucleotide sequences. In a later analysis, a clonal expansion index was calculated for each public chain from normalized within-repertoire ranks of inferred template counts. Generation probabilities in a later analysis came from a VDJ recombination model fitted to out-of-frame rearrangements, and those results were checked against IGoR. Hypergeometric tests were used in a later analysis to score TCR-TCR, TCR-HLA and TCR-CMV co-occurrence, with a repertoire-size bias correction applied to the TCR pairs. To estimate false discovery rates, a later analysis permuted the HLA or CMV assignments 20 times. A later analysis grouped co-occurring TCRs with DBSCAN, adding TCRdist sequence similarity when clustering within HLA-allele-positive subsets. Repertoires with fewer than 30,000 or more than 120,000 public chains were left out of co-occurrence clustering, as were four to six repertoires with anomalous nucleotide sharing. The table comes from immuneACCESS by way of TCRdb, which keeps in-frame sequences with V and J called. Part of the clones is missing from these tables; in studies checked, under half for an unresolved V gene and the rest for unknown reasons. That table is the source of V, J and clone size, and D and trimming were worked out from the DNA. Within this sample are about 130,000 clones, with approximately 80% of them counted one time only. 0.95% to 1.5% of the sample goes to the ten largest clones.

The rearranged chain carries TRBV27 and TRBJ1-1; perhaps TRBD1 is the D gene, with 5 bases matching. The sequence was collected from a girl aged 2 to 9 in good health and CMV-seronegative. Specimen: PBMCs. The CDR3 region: CASSLGAGGTEAFF. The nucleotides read TGTGCCAGCAGTTTAGGCGCGGGGGGCACTGAAGCTTTCTTT.